Listed below are T cell receptor beta chains from one sample, sequenced in a study of blood T cell repertoires in COVID-19. The repertoire was sequenced with immunoSEQ multiplex PCR; TCRdb's copy has only in-frame clones and lacks some. The data contain fewer than 450,000 clones, over 75% of them singletons. Source material: PBMCs or T cells enriched from blood (not recorded which). The receptors stem from a woman younger than 45 who had recovered from COVID-19. Each CDR3 is given with its conserved first and last residue. A D gene is named only where the DNA matches it firmly. The size field is filled for only some rows; it gives once, few, many or a size class.

v_gene	d_gene	abundance	j_gene	CDR3aa	CDR3nt
TRBV7-2	TRBD1	-	TRBJ1-2	CASSLALLDRDYGYTF	TGTGCCAGCAGCTTAGCTCTGCTGGACAGGGACTATGGCTACACCTTC
TRBV2	TRBD1	-	TRBJ2-3	CASRGGQGATDTQYF	TGTGCCAGCAGGGGGGGACAGGGGGCCACAGATACGCAGTATTTT
TRBV4-1	-	once	TRBJ1-5	CASSQDLVAGDRNQPQHF	TGCGCCAGCAGCCAAGATCTGGTGGCAGGTGATCGCAATCAGCCCCAGCATTTT
TRBV28	-	-	TRBJ1-1	CASSLPGVAEAFF	TGTGCCAGCAGTTTACCGGGGGTGGCTGAAGCTTTCTTT
TRBV2	-	-	TRBJ1-1	CASRAGARVTEAFF	TGTGCCAGCAGGGCAGGGGCGCGCGTCACTGAAGCTTTCTTT
TRBV19	TRBD1	-	TRBJ1-1	CASSIGTGGYFEAFF	TGTGCCAGTAGTATTGGGACAGGCGGTTACTTTGAAGCTTTCTTT
TRBV19	TRBD2	-	TRBJ2-3	CASSVDSPLAGADTQYF	TGTGCCAGTAGCGTCGATTCCCCACTAGCGGGGGCTGATACGCAGTATTTT
TRBV14	-	-	TRBJ2-2	CASSEMDSVNTGELFF	TGTGCCAGCAGCGAGATGGACAGCGTGAACACCGGGGAGCTGTTTTTT
TRBV19	-	-	TRBJ1-5	CASSIAWGDQPQHF	TGTGCCAGTAGTATAGCCTGGGGGGATCAGCCCCAGCATTTT
TRBV12-5	-	-	TRBJ2-5	CASGPSTGSLMGETQYF	TGTGCTAGTGGCCCTAGCACCGGGTCCCTAATGGGAGAGACCCAGTACTTC
TRBV13	TRBD2	-	TRBJ2-2	CASSFAGASSGELFF	TGTGCCAGCAGCTTCGCGGGAGCTAGTTCCGGGGAGCTGTTTTTT
TRBV7-8	-	-	TRBJ2-5	CASSPLERGETQYF	TGTGCCAGCAGCCCCCTGGAACGGGGGGAGACCCAGTACTTC
TRBV3-1/TRBV3-2	-	-	TRBJ1-6	CASSQDLGPGISYNSPLHF	TGTGCCAGCAGCCAAGATCTCGGGCCAGGGATCTCCTATAATTCACCCCTCCACTTT
TRBV7-9	TRBD1	-	TRBJ1-2	CASSPRDRLPSSYGYTF	TGTGCCAGCAGCCCGCGGGACAGACTACCCTCTAGTTATGGCTACACCTTC
TRBV11-2	-	few	TRBJ2-7	CASSSGTLHSYEQYF	TGTGCCAGCAGTAGTGGGACACTCCACTCCTACGAGCAGTACTTC
TRBV11-2	TRBD1	-	TRBJ2-2	CASSHGQGNTGELFF	TGTGCCAGCAGCCATGGACAGGGGAACACCGGGGAGCTGTTTTTT
TRBV5-1	TRBD1	-	TRBJ1-3	CASSARQGLGGNTIYF	TGCGCCAGCAGCGCGAGACAGGGTTTGGGAGGAAACACCATATATTTT
TRBV24-1	-	once	TRBJ1-1	CATSDLGPAHTEAFF	TGTGCCACCAGTGATTTGGGGCCGGCACACACTGAAGCTTTCTTT
TRBV4-1	-	-	TRBJ1-1	CASSPLAVVGTEAFF	TGCGCCAGCAGCCCCCTCGCCGTGGTCGGCACTGAAGCTTTCTTT
TRBV23-1	TRBD1	-	TRBJ1-5	CASSQKGKRTGGGGQPQHF	TGCGCCAGCAGTCAAAAGGGGAAGAGGACAGGGGGCGGGGGTCAGCCCCAGCATTTT
TRBV6-2/TRBV6-3	TRBD1	-	TRBJ1-6	CASSGQGRSPLHF	TGTGCCAGCAGCGGACAGGGAAGATCACCCCTCCACTTT
TRBV10-3	TRBD2	-	TRBJ2-5	CAISPSSGGSETQYF	TGTGCCATCAGTCCGTCTAGCGGGGGTTCGGAGACCCAGTACTTC
TRBV11-2	-	-	TRBJ1-6	CASSLVIGDSPLHF	TGTGCCAGCAGCTTAGTGATCGGTGATTCACCCCTCCACTTT
TRBV7-2	TRBD2	-	TRBJ2-1	CASSLSGGGYNEQFF	TGTGCCAGCAGCTTATCCGGGGGGGGCTACAATGAGCAGTTCTTC
TRBV3-1/TRBV3-2	TRBD2	-	TRBJ2-3	CASSGLDSGGADTQYF	TGTGCCAGCAGCGGTCTAGATAGCGGGGGAGCAGATACGCAGTATTTT
TRBV18	TRBD1	-	TRBJ2-3	CASSPRGGAGGTDTQYF	TGTGCCAGCTCACCCCGAGGTGGGGCAGGGGGTACAGATACGCAGTATTTT
TRBV4-3	-	-	TRBJ1-2	CASSQDPRDYGYTF	TGCGCCAGCAGCCAAGATCCCAGGGACTATGGCTACACCTTC
TRBV11-2	TRBD2	-	TRBJ2-2	CASSLLAGGGNTGELFF	TGTGCCAGCAGCCTCCTAGCGGGGGGTGGGAACACCGGGGAGCTGTTTTTT
TRBV10-3	TRBD2	-	TRBJ2-5	CATTAASGGQETQYF	TGTGCCACGACGGCGGCTAGCGGGGGACAAGAGACCCAGTACTTC
TRBV28	-	-	TRBJ2-4	CASRPTGISKNIQYF	TGTGCCAGCAGACCTACAGGGATCTCCAAAAACATTCAGTACTTC
TRBV6-5	-	-	TRBJ2-7	CASRGGGSYEQYF	TGTGCCAGCAGGGGCGGAGGCTCCTACGAGCAGTACTTC
TRBV29-1	TRBD1	-	TRBJ2-7	CSVEDPHRQGAREQYF	TGCAGCGTTGAAGATCCCCATCGACAGGGGGCGAGGGAGCAGTACTTC
TRBV5-1	TRBD1	-	TRBJ2-7	CASSPATGGPYEQYF	TGCGCCAGCAGCCCGGCCACAGGGGGCCCCTACGAGCAGTACTTC
TRBV28	TRBD2	once	TRBJ2-5	CASRGVGRETQYF	TGTGCCAGCCGGGGGGTGGGGCGAGAGACCCAGTACTTC
TRBV30	TRBD1	-	TRBJ1-6	CAWSLRQGLYNSPLHF	TGTGCCTGGAGTCTCCGACAGGGACTCTATAATTCACCCCTCCACTTT
TRBV7-9	TRBD1	-	TRBJ2-5	CASSTTGVKETQYF	TGTGCCAGCAGCACGACAGGGGTGAAAGAGACCCAGTACTTC
TRBV14	-	once	TRBJ2-3	CASSQEIVADTQYF	TGTGCCAGCAGCCAAGAAATAGTCGCTGATACGCAGTATTTT
TRBV6-5	-	-	TRBJ1-5	CASHRTASNQPQHF	TGTGCCAGCCATAGGACAGCTAGCAATCAGCCCCAGCATTTT
TRBV28	-	-	TRBJ1-4	CASSQPGGGLVEKLFF	TGTGCCAGCAGCCAACCCGGGGGGGGCCTGGTTGAAAAACTGTTTTTT
TRBV28	-	-	TRBJ1-3	CASSLRRAGNTIYF	TGTGCCAGCAGTTTACGACGGGCTGGAAACACCATATATTTT
TRBV6-1	TRBD1	-	TRBJ2-6	CASSEEMAGGLGGANVLTF	TGTGCCAGCAGTGAAGAGATGGCAGGGGGCCTGGGAGGGGCCAACGTCCTGACTTTC
TRBV19	-	-	TRBJ1-6	CASSRGQPSPLHF	TGTGCCAGTAGTAGAGGACAGCCCTCACCCCTCCACTTT
TRBV29-1	-	-	TRBJ2-3	CSVASGTVRYF	-
TRBV6-5	TRBD1	-	TRBJ1-1	CASSYQGGASTEAFF	TGTGCCAGCAGTTACCAAGGGGGCGCGAGCACTGAAGCTTTCTTT
TRBV7-8	TRBD1	-	TRBJ1-6	CASSLRQGYNSPLHF	TGTGCCAGCAGCTTACGACAGGGGTATAATTCACCCCTCCACTTT
TRBV3-1/TRBV3-2	TRBD2	-	TRBJ2-1	CASSQGGGKQFF	TGTGCCAGCAGCCAAGGCGGGGGGAAGCAGTTCTTC
TRBV6-5	TRBD1	-	TRBJ2-1	CASSYPPDRWVF	TGTGCCAGCAGTTACCCACCGGACAGGTGGGTCTTC
TRBV18	-	-	TRBJ1-2	CASSPGRDYGYTF	TGTGCCAGCTCACCAGGGCGCGACTATGGCTACACCTTC
TRBV3-1/TRBV3-2	TRBD2	-	TRBJ2-3	CASSQGYRTSGGTDTQYF	TGTGCCAGCAGCCAAGGGTACAGAACTAGCGGGGGCACAGATACGCAGTATTTT
TRBV27	TRBD2	-	TRBJ2-7	CASSSSGGTYEQYF	TGTGCCAGCAGTTCTAGCGGGGGAACCTACGAGCAGTACTTC
TRBV6-5	TRBD1	-	TRBJ2-7	CASRDRALTWEQYF	TGTGCCAGCAGAGACAGGGCCCTCACTTGGGAGCAGTACTTC
TRBV6-2/TRBV6-3	-	-	TRBJ1-6	CASSQGLGGNSPLHF	TGTGCCAGCAGCCAGGGTCTCGGGGGGAATTCACCCCTCCACTTT
TRBV6-5	-	-	TRBJ1-2	CASSYRVEDPHGYTF	TGTGCCAGCAGTTACCGGGTGGAGGACCCACACGGCTACACCTTC
TRBV28	-	-	TRBJ2-7	CASRQQGTYEQYF	TGTGCCAGCAGACAACAGGGAACCTACGAGCAGTACTTC
TRBV5-1	-	few	TRBJ2-7	CASSLGGAGYEQYF	TGCGCCAGCAGCTTGGGCGGGGCCGGCTACGAGCAGTACTTC
TRBV27	-	once	TRBJ1-3	CASSPVARGNTIYF	TGTGCCAGCAGCCCAGTTGCGAGGGGAAACACCATATATTTT
TRBV27	TRBD2	-	TRBJ2-2	CASSLLSSGGAGTGELFF	TGTGCCAGCAGTTTATTATCTAGCGGGGGGGCCGGCACCGGGGAGCTGTTTTTT
TRBV7-6	-	once	TRBJ2-1	CASSLAGRGAYNEQFF	TGTGCCAGCAGCTTAGCGGGCAGGGGTGCCTACAATGAGCAGTTCTTC
TRBV3-1/TRBV3-2	-	-	TRBJ2-2	CASSRTGELFF	TGTGCCAGCAGCCGGACTGGGGAGCTGTTTTTT
TRBV4-1	TRBD1	-	TRBJ2-7	CASSRTGLIYEQYF	TGCGCCAGCAGTCGGACAGGGCTCATCTACGAGCAGTACTTC